A single TCR beta chain is shown here with its context. Its antigen is not known. PCR used 60 Vbeta primers and 13 Jbeta primers. The data were produced by immunoSEQ multiplex PCR, yet TCRdb's version contains in-frame clones alone and is incomplete. The sample includes under 150,000 clones, 74% of them seen just once. The sample is drawn from a study of cytomegalovirus exposure and HLA in healthy donors. Study details: Genetic ancestry analysis placed approximately 79% of the 398 donors that were genotyped in the Caucasian-associated cluster.

Study-wide findings and caveats: Overall, around 160 TCR beta chains were annotated as cytomegalovirus-associated.

V was clipped by 4 bases and J by 7 bases, with 11 bases between them. From germline, CDR1 is SQVTM and CDR2 ANQGSEA. CDR3 size: 11 residues. The sequenced material came from PBMCs. The clonotype was recovered from a woman in her thirties or forties in good health and CMV-seropositive. The chain employs TRBV29-1 and TRBJ2-7; D may be TRBD2 (5 bases). The CDR3 reads CSVGIAQEQYF. For the CDR3, the DNA is TGCAGCGTTGGGATAGCGCAAGAGCAGTACTTC.